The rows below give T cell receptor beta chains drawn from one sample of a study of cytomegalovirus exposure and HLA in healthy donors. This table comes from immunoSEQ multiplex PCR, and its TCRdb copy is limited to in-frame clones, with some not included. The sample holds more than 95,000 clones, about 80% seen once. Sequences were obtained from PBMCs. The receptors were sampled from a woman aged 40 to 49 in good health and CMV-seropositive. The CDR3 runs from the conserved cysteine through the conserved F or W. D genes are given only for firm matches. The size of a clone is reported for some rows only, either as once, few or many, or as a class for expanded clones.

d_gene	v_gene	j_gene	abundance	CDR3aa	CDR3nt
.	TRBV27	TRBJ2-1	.	CASSLLGTDYNEQFF	TGTGCCAGCAGTTTATTGGGGACTGATTACAATGAGCAGTTCTTC
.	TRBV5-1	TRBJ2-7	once	CASSSAGTSNYEQYF	TGCGCCAGCAGTTCCGCGGGAACCAGCAACTACGAGCAGTACTTC
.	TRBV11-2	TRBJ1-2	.	CASSLEAGLDYGYTF	TGTGCCAGCAGCTTAGAAGCGGGTCTCGACTATGGCTACACCTTC
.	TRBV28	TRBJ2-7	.	CASSLIAVMDEQYF	TGTGCCAGCAGTTTAATAGCGGTAATGGACGAGCAGTACTTC
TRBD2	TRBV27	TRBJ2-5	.	CASSVSGTSKETQYF	TGTGCCAGCAGTGTATCCGGGACTAGCAAAGAGACCCAGTACTTC
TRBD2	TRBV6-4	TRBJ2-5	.	CASSDSKRGGQETQYF	TGTGCCAGCAGTGACTCGAAACGGGGGGGGCAAGAGACCCAGTACTTC
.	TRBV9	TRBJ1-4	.	CASSFQGITNEKLFF	TGTGCCAGCAGCTTCCAGGGAATCACTAATGAAAAACTGTTTTTT
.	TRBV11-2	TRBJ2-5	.	CASSPFFGEETQYF	TGTGCCAGCAGCCCCTTTTTCGGGGAAGAGACCCAGTACTTC
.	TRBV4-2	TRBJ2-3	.	CASSQDRGGIGQYF	TGTGCCAGCAGCCAAGATAGGGGGGGAATTGGGCAGTATTTT
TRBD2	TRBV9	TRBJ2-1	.	CASSPGLAGNEQFF	TGTGCCAGCAGCCCGGGACTAGCCGGCAATGAGCAGTTCTTC
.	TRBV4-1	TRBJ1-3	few	CASSQDTGNSGNTIYF	TGCGCCAGCAGCCAAGATACAGGGAACTCTGGAAACACCATATATTTT
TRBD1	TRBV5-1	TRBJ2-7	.	CASSFGQALSYEQYF	TGCGCCAGCAGCTTTGGACAGGCCCTCTCCTACGAGCAGTACTTC
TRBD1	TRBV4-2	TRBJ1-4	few	CASSRTGGASNEKLFF	TGTGCCAGCAGCAGGACAGGGGGCGCGTCTAATGAAAAACTGTTTTTT
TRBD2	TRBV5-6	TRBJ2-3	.	CASSLGPTSGMTDTQYF	TGTGCCAGCAGCTTGGGACCGACTAGCGGGATGACAGATACGCAGTATTTT
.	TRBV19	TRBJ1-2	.	CATREDNYGYTF	TGTGCCACCCGGGAAGATAACTATGGCTACACCTTC
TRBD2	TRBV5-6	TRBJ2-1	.	CASSGTLAGGPHNEQFF	TGTGCCAGCAGCGGTACTCTAGCGGGAGGGCCCCACAATGAGCAGTTCTTC
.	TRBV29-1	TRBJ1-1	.	CSHEWGQGTEAFF	TGCAGCCATGAATGGGGGCAGGGCACTGAAGCTTTCTTT
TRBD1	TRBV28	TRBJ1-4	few	CASSSGQGGVHNEKLFF	TGTGCCAGCAGTTCCGGACAGGGAGGGGTTCATAATGAAAAACTGTTTTTT
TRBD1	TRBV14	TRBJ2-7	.	CASSLRDRRLGTNDEQYF	TGTGCCAGCAGCCTCCGGGACAGGAGACTGGGAACAAATGACGAGCAGTACTTC
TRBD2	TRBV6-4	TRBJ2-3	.	CARAGTPHTDTQYF	TGTGCCAGAGCGGGAACCCCCCACACAGATACGCAGTATTTT
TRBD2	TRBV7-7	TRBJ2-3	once	CASSLVAGGSPDTQYF	TGTGCTAGCAGCTTAGTCGCGGGAGGTTCCCCAGATACGCAGTATTTT
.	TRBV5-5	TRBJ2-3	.	CASSLDWAGRGYTQYF	TGTGCCAGCAGCTTGGACTGGGCAGGGCGGGGATATACGCAGTATTTT
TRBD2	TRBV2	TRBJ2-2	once	CAENLILAGETNTGELFF	TGTGCCGAAAATCTTATCCTAGCGGGAGAAACGAACACCGGGGAGCTGTTTTTT
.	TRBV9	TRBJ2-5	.	CASSVVGGETQYF	TGTGCCAGCAGCGTAGTAGGAGGAGAGACCCAGTACTTC
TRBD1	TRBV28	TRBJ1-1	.	CASSLSRQGARTEAFF	TGTGCCAGCAGTTTATCCCGACAGGGGGCGAGGACTGAAGCTTTCTTT
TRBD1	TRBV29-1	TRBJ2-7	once	CSVEVRWELTGLATYEQYF	TGCAGCGTTGAAGTCCGTTGGGAATTGACAGGGTTAGCTACCTACGAGCAGTACTTC
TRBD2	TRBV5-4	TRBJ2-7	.	CASSSEGTSGRYEQYF	TGTGCCAGCAGCTCGGAAGGGACTAGCGGGAGATACGAGCAGTACTTC